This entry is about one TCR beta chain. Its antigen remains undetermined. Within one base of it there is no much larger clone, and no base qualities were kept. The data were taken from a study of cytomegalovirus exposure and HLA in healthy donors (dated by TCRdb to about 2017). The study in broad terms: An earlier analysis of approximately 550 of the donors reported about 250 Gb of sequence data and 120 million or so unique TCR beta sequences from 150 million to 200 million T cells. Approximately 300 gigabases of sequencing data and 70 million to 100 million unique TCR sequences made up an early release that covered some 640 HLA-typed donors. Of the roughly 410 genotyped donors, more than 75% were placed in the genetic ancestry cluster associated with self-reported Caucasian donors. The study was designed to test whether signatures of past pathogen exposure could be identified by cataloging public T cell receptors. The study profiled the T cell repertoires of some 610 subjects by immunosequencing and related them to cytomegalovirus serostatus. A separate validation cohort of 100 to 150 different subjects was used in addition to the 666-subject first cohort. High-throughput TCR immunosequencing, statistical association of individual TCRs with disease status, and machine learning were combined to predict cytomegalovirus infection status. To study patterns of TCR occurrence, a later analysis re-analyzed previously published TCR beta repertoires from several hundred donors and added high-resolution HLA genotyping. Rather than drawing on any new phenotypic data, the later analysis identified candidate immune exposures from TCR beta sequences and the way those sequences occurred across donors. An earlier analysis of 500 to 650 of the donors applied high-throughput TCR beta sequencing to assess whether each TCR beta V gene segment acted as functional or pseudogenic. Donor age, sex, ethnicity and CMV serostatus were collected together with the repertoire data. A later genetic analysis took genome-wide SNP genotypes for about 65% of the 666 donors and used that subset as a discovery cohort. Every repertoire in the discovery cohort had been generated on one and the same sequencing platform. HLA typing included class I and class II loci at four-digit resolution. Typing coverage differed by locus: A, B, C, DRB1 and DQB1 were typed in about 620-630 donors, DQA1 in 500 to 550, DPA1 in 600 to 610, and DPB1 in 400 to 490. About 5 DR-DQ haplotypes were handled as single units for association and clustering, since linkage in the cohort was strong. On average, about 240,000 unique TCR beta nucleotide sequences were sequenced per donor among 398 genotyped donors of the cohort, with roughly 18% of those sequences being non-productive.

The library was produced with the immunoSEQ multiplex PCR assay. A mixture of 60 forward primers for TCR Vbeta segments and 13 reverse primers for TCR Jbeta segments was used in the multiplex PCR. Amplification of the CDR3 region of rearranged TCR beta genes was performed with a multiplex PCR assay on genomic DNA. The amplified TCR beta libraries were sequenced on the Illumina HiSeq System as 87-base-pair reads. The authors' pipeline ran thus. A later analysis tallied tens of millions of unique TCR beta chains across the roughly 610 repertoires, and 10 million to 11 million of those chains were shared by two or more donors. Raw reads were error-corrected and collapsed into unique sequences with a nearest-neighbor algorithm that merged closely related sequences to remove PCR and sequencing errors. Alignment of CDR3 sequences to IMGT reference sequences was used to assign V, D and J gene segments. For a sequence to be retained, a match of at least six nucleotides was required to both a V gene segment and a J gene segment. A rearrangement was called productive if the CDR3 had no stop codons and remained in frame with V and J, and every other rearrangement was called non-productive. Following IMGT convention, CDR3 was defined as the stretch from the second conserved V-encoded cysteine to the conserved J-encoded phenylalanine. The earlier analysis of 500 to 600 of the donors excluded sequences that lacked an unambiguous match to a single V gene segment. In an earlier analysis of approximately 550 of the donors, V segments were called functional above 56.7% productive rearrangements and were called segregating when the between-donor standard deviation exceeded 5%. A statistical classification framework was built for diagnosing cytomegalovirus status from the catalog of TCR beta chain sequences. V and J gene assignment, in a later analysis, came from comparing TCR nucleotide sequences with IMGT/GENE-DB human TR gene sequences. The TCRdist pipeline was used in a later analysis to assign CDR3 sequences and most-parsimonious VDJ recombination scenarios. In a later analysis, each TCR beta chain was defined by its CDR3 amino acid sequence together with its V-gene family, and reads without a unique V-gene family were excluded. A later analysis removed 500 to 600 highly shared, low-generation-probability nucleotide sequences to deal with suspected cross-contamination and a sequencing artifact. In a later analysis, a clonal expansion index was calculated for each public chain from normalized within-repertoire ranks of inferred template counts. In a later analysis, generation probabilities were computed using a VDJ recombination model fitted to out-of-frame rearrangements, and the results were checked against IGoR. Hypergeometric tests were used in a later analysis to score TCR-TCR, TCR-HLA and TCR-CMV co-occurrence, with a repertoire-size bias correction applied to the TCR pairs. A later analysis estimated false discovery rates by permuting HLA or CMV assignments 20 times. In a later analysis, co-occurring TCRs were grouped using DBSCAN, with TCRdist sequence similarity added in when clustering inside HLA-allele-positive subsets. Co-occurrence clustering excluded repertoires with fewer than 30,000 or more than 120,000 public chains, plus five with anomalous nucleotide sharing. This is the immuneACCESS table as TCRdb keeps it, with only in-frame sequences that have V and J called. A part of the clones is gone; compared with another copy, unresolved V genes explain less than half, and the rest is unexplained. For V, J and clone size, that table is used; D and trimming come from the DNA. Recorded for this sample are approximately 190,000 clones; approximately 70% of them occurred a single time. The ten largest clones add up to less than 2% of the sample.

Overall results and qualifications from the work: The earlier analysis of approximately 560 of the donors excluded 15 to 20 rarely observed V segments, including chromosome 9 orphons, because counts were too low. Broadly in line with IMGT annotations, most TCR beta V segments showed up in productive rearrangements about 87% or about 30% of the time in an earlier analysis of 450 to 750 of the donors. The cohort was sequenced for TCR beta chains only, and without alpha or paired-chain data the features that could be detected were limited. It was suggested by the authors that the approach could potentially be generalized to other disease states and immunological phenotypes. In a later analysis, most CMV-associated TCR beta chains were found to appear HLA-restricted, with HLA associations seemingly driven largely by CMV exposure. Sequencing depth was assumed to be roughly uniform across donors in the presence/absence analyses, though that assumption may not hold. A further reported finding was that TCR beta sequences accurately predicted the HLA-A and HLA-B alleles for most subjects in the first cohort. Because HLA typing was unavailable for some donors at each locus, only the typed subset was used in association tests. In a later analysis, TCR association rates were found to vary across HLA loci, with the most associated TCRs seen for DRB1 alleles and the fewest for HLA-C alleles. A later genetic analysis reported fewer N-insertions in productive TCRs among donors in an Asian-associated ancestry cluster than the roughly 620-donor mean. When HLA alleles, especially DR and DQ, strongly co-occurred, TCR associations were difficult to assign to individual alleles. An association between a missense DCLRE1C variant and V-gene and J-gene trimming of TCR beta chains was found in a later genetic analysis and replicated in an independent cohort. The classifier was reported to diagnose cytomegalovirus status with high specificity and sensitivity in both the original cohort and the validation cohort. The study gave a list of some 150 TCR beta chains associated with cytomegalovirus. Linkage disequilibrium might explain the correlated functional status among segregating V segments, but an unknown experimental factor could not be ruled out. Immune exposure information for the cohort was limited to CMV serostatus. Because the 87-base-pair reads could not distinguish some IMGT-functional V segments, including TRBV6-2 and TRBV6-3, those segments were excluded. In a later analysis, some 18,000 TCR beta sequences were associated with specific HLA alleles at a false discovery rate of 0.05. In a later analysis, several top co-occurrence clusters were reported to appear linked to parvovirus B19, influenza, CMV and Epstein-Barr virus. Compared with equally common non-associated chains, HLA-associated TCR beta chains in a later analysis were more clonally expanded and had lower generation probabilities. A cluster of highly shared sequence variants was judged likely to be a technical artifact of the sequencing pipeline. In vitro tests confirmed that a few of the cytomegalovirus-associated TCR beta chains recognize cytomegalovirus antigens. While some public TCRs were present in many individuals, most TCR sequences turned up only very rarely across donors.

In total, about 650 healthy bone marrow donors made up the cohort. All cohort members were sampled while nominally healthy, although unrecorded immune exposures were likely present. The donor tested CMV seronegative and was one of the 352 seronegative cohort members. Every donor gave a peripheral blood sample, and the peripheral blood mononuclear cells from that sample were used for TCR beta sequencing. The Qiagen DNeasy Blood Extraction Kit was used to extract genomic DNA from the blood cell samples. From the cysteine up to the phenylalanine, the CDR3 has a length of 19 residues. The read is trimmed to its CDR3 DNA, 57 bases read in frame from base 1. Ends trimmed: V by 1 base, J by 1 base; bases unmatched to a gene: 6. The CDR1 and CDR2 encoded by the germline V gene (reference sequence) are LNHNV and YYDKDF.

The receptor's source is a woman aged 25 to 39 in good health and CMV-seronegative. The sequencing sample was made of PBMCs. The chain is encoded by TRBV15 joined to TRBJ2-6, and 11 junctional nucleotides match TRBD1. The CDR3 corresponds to CATSRVLGTGGSGANVLTF. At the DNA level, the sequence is TGTGCCACCAGCAGAGTACTCGGGACAGGGGGATCTGGGGCCAACGTCCTGACTTTC.